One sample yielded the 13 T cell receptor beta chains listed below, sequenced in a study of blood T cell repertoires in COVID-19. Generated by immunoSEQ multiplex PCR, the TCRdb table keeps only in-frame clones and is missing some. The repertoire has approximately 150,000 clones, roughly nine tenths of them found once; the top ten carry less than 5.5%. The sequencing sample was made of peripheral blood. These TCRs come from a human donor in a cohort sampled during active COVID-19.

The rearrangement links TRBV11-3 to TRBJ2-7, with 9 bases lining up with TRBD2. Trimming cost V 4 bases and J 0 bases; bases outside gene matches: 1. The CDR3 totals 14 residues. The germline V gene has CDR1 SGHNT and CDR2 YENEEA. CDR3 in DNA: TGTGCCAGCAGCTATAGCGGGAGCTCCTACGAGCAGTACTTC. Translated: CASSYSGSSYEQYF.

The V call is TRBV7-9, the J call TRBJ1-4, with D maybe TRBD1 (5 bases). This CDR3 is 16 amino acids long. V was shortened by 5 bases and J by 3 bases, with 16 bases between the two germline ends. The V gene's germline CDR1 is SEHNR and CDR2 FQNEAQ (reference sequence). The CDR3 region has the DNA TGTGCCAGCAGCCCCGGGGGAGGGCCGGCTAATGAAAAACTGTTTTTT. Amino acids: CASSPGGGPANEKLFF.

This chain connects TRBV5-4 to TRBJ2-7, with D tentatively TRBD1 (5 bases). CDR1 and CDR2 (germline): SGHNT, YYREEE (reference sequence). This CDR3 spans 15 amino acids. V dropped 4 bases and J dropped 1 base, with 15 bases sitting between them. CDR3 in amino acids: CASSPWAGNSYEQYF. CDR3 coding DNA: TGTGCCAGCAGCCCCTGGGCAGGGAATTCCTACGAGCAGTACTTC.

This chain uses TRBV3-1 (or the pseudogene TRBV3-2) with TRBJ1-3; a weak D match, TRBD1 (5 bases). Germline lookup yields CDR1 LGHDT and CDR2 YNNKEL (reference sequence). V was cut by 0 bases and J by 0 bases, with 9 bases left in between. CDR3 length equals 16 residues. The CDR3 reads CASSQDWGPSGNTIYF. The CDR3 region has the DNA TGTGCCAGCAGCCAAGATTGGGGCCCCTCTGGAAACACCATATATTTT.

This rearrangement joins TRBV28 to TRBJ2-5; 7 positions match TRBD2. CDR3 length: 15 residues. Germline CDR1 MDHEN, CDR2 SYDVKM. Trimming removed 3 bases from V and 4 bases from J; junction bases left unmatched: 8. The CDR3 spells CASSFWGEGGETQYF. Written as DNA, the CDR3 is TGTGCCAGCAGTTTCTGGGGGGAGGGTGGAGAGACCCAGTACTTC. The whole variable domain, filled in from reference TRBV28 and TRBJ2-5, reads DVKVTQSSRYLVKRTGEKVFLECVQDMDHENMFWYRQDPGLGLRLIYFSYDVKMKEKGDIPEGYSVSREKKERFSLILESASTNQTSMYLCASSFWGEGGETQYFGPGTRLLVL.

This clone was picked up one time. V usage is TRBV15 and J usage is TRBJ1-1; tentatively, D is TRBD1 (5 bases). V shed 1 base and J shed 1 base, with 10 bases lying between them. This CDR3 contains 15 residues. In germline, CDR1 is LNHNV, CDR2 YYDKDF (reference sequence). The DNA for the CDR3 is TGTGCCACCAGCAGAGGGAGGGGAGGGAACACTGAAGCTTTCTTT. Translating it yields CATSRGRGGNTEAFF.

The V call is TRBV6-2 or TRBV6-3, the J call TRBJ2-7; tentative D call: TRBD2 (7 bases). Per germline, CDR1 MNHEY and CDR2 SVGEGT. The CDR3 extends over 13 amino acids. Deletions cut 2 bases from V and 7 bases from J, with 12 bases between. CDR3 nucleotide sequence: TGTGCCAGCAGTTACGGCGGGGGCTGGGAGCAGTACTTC. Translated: CASSYGGGWEQYF.

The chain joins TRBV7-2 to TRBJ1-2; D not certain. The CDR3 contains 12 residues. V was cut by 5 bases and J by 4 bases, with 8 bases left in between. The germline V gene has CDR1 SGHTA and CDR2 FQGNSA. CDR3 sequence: CASSGRSYGYTF. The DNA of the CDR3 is TGTGCCAGCAGCGGGAGATCCTATGGCTACACCTTC.

The chain's CDR3 is CASSLRQPQLNEKLFF. CDR3 DNA: TGCGCCAGCAGCCTGAGACAGCCTCAACTTAATGAAAAACTGTTTTTT. J is TRBJ1-4 and V is TRBV5-1; the D gene is possibly TRBD1 (5 bases). V gave up 4 bases and J gave up 4 bases, with 17 bases separating them. CDR3 size: 16 residues. The V gene's germline CDR1 is SGHRS and CDR2 YFSETQ.

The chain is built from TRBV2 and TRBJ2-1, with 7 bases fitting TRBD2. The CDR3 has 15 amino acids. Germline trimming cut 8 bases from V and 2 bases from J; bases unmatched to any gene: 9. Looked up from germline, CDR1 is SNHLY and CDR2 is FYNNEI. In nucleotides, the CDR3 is TGTGCCAGCTGGACTGAAGCGGGGACCTACAATGAGCAGTTCTTC. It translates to CASWTEAGTYNEQFF.

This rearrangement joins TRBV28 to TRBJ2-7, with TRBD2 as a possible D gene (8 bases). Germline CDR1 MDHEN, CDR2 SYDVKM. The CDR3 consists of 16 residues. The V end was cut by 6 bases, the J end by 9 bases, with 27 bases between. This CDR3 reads CASSSGGLGGWSGQYF. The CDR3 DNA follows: TGTGCCAGCAGCTCGGGGGGGTTAGGGGGCTGGTCCGGGCAGTACTTC.

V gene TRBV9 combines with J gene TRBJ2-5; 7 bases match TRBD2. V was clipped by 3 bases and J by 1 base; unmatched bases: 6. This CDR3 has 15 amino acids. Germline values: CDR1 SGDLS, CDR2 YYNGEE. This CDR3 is CASSGGGILQETQYF. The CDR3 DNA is TGTGCCAGCAGCGGCGGGGGTATCCTCCAAGAGACCCAGTACTTC.

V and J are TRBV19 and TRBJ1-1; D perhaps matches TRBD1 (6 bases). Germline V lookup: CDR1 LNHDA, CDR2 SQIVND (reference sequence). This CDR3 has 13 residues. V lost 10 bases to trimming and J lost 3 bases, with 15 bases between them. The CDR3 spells CATLPQGYTEAFF. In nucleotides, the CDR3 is TGTGCCACCCTTCCTCAGGGGTACACTGAAGCTTTCTTT.